Below, 9 T cell receptor beta chains from the same sample are listed, as sequenced in a study of memory CD4+ T cells and cytomegalovirus serostatus. Measured with immunoSEQ multiplex PCR; TCRdb has only the in-frame clones, and not every one. Altogether around 53,000 clones are present, about 86% being singletons, with the ten largest covering roughly 2%. Single viable CD3+CD4+CD8-CD45RO+ cells were sorted as the memory CD4+ T cells. Sequencing used memory CD4+ T cells from blood. The receptors come from an adult in good health and CMV-seropositive.

This CDR3 reads CATSSSVATNEKLFF. The CDR3 DNA is TGTGCCACCAGCAGTTCCGTCGCAACTAATGAAAAACTGTTTTTT. The genes are TRBV15 and TRBJ1-4; no clear D gene. Trimming pared 3 bases from V and 0 bases from J, leaving 8 bases between. CDR1 is LNHNV, CDR2 YYDKDF, per germline (reference sequence). This CDR3 is built from 15 residues.

The V call is TRBV7-2, the J call TRBJ2-3; 7 positions match TRBD2. Unmatched junction bases numbered 8, after V lost 5 bases and J lost 0 bases. The CDR3 totals 16 residues. CDR1 and CDR2 from the germline V gene are SGHTA and FQGNSA. The CDR3 sequence: CASSKGGRGSTDTQYF. In DNA form, the CDR3 reads TGTGCCAGCAGCAAAGGAGGGCGGGGGAGCACAGATACGCAGTATTTT.

The gene calls are TRBV7-9 and TRBJ2-3, with TRBD2 identical over 9 bases. CDR1 and CDR2 from the germline V gene are SEHNR and FQNEAQ (reference sequence). The junction had 15 bases not matched to a gene; V was cut back by 5 bases and J by 9 bases. The CDR3 is 16 amino acids. CDR3: CASSATVAGVRGTQYF. Written as DNA, the CDR3 is TGTGCCAGCAGCGCAACTGTAGCGGGGGTGCGAGGGACGCAGTATTTT.

CDR3 loop: CASKDPTNEQYF. CDR3 nucleotides: TGTGCCAGCAAGGACCCTACTAACGAGCAGTACTTC. The rearrangement links TRBV21-1 to TRBJ2-7. TRBV21-1 is termed a pseudogene. The CDR3 consists of 12 residues.

CDR3 loop: CASSLAWGGGYEQYF. The DNA of the CDR3 is TGTGCCAGCAGCTTAGCGTGGGGCGGAGGGTACGAGCAGTACTTC. J is TRBJ2-7 and V is TRBV7-8; TRBD2 is a possible D gene (6 bases). V dropped 0 bases and J dropped 4 bases, with 13 bases sitting between them. Germline values: CDR1 SGHVS, CDR2 FQNEAQ. The CDR3 is made up of 15 amino acids.

J is TRBJ2-7 and V is TRBV18; the D gene is possibly TRBD2 (6 bases). CDR3 length: 18 amino acids. Germline V gene data show CDR1 as KGHSH and CDR2 as LQKENI. V was pared by 0 bases and J by 7 bases, with 25 bases between. The CDR3 region has the DNA TGTGCCAGCTCACCACCCGGTCCCCGGGGCACTGGACGGGGGGAGCAGTACTTC. Protein sequence: CASSPPGPRGTGRGEQYF.

This clone was detected only a few times. The gene calls are TRBV6-1 and TRBJ1-5; tentative D call: TRBD1 (5 bases). CDR1 and CDR2 (germline): MNHNS, SASEGT. This CDR3 region has 15 residues. Deletions cut 6 bases from V and 2 bases from J, with 14 bases between. CDR3 amino acids: CASSGDRSGNQPQHF. In DNA, the CDR3 is TGTGCCAGCAGCGGTGACAGATCCGGCAATCAGCCCCAGCATTTT.

This chain connects TRBV28 to TRBJ1-2; D is unclear. Trimming took 2 bases from V and 0 from J, leaving 4 bases between them. Germline lookup yields CDR1 MDHEN and CDR2 SYDVKM. CDR3 size: 13 residues. CDR3 protein: CASSLTANYGYTF. The CDR3 DNA follows: TGTGCCAGCAGTTTAACGGCTAACTATGGCTACACCTTC.

The chain employs TRBV5-5 and TRBJ1-6; 8 nucleotides line up with TRBD1. Germline trimming cut 9 bases from V and 15 bases from J; bases unmatched to any gene: 20. This CDR3 comprises 15 residues. Germline V gives CDR1 SGHKS, CDR2 YYEKEE (reference sequence). CDR3 DNA: TGTGCCACCCCCCCGGGCGGGACAGGTATAGTCGTCCTCCACTTT. It yields the protein CATPPGGTGIVVLHF. The full variable domain, rest sourced from reference TRBV5-5 and TRBJ1-6, is DAGVTQSPTHLIKTRGQQVTLRCSPISGHKSVSWYQQVLGQGPQFIFQYYEKEERGRGNFPDRFSARQFPNYSSELNVNALLLGDSALYLCATPPGGTGIVVLHFGNGTRLTVT.